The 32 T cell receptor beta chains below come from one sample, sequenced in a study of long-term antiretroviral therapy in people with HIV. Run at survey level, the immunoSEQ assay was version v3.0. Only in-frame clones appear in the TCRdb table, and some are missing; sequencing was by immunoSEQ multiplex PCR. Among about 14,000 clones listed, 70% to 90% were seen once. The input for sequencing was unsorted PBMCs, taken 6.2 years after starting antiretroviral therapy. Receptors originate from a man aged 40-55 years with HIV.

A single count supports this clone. The CDR3 here is CASSRSGSGGLEQYF. The CDR3 DNA is TGTGCCAGCAGCCGTTCAGGGTCAGGGGGCCTCGAGCAGTACTTC. This chain uses TRBV28 with TRBJ2-7; 8 bases map to TRBD1. Germline loops: CDR1 MDHEN, CDR2 SYDVKM. The V gene end was trimmed by 6 bases and the J gene end by 6 bases; junction bases not matched to a gene: 13. The CDR3 runs 15 residues.

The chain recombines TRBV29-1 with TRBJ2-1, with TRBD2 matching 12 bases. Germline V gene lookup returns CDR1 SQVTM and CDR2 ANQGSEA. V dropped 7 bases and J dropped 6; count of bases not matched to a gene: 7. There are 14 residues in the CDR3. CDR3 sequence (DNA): TGCAGCGCCCCGACTAGCGGGAGCGTCAATGAGCAGTTCTTC. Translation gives CSAPTSGSVNEQFF.

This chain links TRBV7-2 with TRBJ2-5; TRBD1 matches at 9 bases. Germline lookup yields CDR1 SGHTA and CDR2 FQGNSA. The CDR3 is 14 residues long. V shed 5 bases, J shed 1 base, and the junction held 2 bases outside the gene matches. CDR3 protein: CASSRTGVQETQYF. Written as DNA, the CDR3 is TGTGCCAGCAGCCGGACAGGGGTCCAAGAGACCCAGTACTTC.

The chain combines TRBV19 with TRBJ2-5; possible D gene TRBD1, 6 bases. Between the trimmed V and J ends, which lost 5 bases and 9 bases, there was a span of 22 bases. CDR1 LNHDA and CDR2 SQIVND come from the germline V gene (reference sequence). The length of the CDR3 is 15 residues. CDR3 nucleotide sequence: TGTGCCAGTAGTCTCGGGGACACCCTTCCAGGGGCCCAGTACTTC. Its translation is CASSLGDTLPGAQYF.

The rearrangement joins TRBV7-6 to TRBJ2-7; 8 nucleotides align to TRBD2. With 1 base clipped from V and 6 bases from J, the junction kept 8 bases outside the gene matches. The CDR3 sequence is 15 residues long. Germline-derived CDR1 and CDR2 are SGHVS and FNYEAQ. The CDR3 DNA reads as TGTGCCAGCAGCTTAGGTGCGGGAGGATTGAGCGAGCAGTACTTC. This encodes CASSLGAGGLSEQYF.

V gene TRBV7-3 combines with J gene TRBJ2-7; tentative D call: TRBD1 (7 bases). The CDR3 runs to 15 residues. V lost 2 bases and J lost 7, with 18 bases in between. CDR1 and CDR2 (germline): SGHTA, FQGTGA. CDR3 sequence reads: CASSLVAGGRGEQYF. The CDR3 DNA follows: TGTGCCAGCAGCTTAGTGGCAGGGGGGAGAGGGGAGCAGTACTTC. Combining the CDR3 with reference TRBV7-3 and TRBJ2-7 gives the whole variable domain GAGVSQTPSNKVTEKGKYVELRCDPISGHTALYWYRQSLGQGPEFLIYFQGTGAADDSGLPNDRFFAVRPEGSVSTLKIQRTERGDSAVYLCASSLVAGGRGEQYFGPGTRLTVT.

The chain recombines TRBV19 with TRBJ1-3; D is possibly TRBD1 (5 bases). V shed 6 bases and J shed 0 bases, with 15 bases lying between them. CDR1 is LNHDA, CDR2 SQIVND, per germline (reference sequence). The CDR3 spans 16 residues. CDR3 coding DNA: TGTGCCAGTAGATCCGGGACGGCCAACTCTGGAAACACCATATATTTT. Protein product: CASRSGTANSGNTIYF.

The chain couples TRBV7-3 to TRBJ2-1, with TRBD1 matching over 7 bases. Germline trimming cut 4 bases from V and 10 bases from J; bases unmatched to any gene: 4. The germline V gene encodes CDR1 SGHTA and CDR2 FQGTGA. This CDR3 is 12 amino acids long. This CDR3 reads CASSSTGYEQFF. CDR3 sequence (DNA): TGTGCCAGCAGCTCGACAGGGTACGAGCAGTTCTTC.

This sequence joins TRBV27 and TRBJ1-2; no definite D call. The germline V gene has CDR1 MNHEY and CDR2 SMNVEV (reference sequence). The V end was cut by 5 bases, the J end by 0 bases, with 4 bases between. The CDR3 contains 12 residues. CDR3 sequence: CASSRANYGYTF. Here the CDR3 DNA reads TGTGCCAGCAGTAGAGCTAACTATGGCTACACCTTC.

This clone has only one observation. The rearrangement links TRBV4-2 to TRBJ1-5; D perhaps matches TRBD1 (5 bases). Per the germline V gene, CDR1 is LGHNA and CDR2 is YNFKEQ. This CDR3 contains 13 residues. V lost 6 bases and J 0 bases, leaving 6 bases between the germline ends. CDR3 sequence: CASRGDSNQPQHF. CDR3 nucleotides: TGTGCCAGCAGGGGGGATAGCAATCAGCCCCAGCATTTT.

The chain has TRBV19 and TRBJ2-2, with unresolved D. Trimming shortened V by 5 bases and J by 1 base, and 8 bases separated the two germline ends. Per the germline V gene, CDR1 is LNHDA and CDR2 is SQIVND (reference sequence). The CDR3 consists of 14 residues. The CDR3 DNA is TGTGCCAGTAGTGAATCGGTGAACACCGGGGAGCTGTTTTTT. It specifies CASSESVNTGELFF.

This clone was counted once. CDR3 in amino acids: CASSRPRRESVNEQFF. Written as DNA, the CDR3 is TGTGCCAGCAGCCGACCGCGGCGGGAGTCAGTCAATGAGCAGTTCTTC. V and J are TRBV5-5 and TRBJ2-1; 7 bases map to TRBD2. This CDR3 spans 16 amino acids. V shed 4 bases, J shed 6 bases, and the junction held 13 bases outside the gene matches. Germline values: CDR1 SGHKS, CDR2 YYEKEE (reference sequence).

CDR3 in DNA: TGTGCCAGAGAGGGACAGGGCCCTGAAGCTTTCTTT. Protein sequence: CAREGQGPEAFF. J is TRBJ1-1 and V is TRBV2; 9 bases are a match to TRBD1. V lost 9 bases to trimming and J lost 6 bases; unmatched junction nucleotides: 5. The CDR3 length is 12 residues. Germline V gene sequence: CDR1 SNHLY, CDR2 FYNNEI.

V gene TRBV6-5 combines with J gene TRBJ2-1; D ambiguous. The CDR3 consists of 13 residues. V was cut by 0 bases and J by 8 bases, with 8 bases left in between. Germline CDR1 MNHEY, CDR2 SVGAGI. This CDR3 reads CASSYSGFDEQFF. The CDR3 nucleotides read TGTGCCAGCAGTTACTCAGGGTTCGATGAGCAGTTCTTC.

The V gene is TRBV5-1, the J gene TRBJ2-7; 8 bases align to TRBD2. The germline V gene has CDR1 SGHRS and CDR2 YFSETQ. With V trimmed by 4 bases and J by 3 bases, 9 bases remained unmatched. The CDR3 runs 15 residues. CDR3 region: CASSLSAGTSYEQYF. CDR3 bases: TGCGCCAGCAGCCTCTCTGCCGGGACTAGCTACGAGCAGTACTTC.

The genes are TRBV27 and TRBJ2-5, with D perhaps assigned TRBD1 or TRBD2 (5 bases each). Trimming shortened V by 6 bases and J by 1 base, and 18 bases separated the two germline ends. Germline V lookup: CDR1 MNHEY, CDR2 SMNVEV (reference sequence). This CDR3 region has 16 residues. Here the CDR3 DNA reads TGTGCCAGCAGGAGGGATGGTTGGACAACCCAAGAGACCCAGTACTTC. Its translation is CASRRDGWTTQETQYF.

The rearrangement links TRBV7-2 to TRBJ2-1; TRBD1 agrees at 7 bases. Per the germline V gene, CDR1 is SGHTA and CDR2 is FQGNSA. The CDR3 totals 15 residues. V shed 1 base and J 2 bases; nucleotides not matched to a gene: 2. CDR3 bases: TGTGCCAGCAGCTTAGGAGGGGGCGCCTACAATGAGCAGTTCTTC. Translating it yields CASSLGGGAYNEQFF.

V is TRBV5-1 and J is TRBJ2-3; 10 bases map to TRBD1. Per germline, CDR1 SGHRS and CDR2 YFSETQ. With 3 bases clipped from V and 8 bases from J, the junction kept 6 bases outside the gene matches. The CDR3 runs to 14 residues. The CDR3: CASSYGQGGGTQYF. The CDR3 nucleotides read TGCGCCAGCAGCTACGGACAGGGGGGAGGTACGCAGTATTTT.

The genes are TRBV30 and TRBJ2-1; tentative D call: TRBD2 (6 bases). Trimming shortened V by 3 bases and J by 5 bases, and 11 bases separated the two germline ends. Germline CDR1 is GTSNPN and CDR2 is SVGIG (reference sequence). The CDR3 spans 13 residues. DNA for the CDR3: TGTGCCTGGAGCTTCGGCGGGAACAATGAGCAGTTCTTC. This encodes CAWSFGGNNEQFF. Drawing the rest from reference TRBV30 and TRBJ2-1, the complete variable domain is SQTIHQWPATLVQPVGSPLSLECTVEGTSNPNLYWYRQAAGRGLQLLFYSVGIGQISSEVPQNLSASRPQDRQFILSSKKLLLSDSGFYLCAWSFGGNNEQFFGPGTRLTVL.

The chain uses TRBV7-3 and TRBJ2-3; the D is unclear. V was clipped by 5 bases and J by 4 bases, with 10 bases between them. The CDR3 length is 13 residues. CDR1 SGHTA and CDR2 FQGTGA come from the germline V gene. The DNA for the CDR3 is TGTGCCAGCAGCCAAGAACCCGCAGATACGCAGTATTTT. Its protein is CASSQEPADTQYF.

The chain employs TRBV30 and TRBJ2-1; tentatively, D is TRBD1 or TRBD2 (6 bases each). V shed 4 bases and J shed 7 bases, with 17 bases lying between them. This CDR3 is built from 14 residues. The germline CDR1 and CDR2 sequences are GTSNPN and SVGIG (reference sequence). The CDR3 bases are TGTGCCTGGAATGTTGAGGGGGGACGTAATGAGCAGTTCTTC. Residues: CAWNVEGGRNEQFF.

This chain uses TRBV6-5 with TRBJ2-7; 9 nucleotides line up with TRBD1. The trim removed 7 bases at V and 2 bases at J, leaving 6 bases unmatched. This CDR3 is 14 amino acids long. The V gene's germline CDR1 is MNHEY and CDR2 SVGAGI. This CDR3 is CASMGGQGPYEQYF. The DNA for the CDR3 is TGTGCCAGCATGGGGGGACAGGGTCCCTACGAGCAGTACTTC.

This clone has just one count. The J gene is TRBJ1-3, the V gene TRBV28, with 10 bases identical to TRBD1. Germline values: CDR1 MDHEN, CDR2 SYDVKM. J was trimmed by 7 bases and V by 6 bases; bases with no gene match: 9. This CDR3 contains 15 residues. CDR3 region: CASRLSGTGANTIYF. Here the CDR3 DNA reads TGTGCCAGCAGACTCTCCGGGACAGGGGCCAACACCATATATTTT.

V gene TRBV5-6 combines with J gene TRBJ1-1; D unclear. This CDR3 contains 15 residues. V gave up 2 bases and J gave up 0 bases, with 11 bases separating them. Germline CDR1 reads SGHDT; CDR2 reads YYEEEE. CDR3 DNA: TGTGCCAGCAGCTTTACTCGCGGACTGAACACTGAAGCTTTCTTT. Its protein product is CASSFTRGLNTEAFF.

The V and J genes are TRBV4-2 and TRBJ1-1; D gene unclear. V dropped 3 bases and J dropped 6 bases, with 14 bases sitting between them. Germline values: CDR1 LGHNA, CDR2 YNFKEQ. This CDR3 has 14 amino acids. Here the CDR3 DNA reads TGTGCCAGCAGCCACCCGGGGAGCATCCCTGAAGCTTTCTTT. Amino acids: CASSHPGSIPEAFF.

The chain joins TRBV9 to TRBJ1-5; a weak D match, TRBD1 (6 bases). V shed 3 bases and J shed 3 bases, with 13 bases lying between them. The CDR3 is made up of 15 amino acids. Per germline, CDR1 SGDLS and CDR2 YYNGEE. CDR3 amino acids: CASSAAGQLNQPQHF. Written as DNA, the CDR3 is TGTGCCAGCAGCGCCGCCGGACAGCTCAATCAGCCCCAGCATTTT. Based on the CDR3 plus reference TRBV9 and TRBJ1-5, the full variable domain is DSGVTQTPKHLITATGQRVTLRCSPRSGDLSVYWYQQSLDQGLQFLIQYYNGEERAKGNILERFSAQQFPDLHSELNLSSLELGDSALYFCASSAAGQLNQPQHFGDGTRLSIL.

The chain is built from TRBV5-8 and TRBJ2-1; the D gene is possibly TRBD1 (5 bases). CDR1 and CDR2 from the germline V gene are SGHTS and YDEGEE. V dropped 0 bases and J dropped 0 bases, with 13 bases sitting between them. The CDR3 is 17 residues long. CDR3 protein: CASSLAIGTGSYNEQFF. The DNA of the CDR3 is TGTGCCAGCAGCTTGGCCATCGGTACAGGCTCCTACAATGAGCAGTTCTTC.

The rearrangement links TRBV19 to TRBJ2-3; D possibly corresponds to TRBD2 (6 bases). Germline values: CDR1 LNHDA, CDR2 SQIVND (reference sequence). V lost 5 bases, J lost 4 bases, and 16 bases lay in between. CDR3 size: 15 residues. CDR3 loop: CASSQIGSGADTQYF. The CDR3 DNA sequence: TGTGCCAGTAGTCAAATCGGGAGTGGGGCAGATACGCAGTATTTT.

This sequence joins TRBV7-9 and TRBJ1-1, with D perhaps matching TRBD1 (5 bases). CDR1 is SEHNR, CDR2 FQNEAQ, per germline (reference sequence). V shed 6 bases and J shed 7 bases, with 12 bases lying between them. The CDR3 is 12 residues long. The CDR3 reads CASSPQGVEAFF. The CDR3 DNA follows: TGTGCCAGCAGTCCACAAGGGGTTGAAGCTTTCTTT.

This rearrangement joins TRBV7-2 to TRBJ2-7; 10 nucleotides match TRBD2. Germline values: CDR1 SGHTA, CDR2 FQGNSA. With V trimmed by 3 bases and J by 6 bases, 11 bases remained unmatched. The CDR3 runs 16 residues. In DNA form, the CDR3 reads TGTGCCAGCAGCTTCTTGGGGCTAGCGGGAGTAGGCGAGCAGTACTTC. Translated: CASSFLGLAGVGEQYF. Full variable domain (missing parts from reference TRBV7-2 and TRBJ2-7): GAGVSQSPSNKVTEKGKDVELRCDPISGHTALYWYRQSLGQGLEFLIYFQGNSAPDKSGLPSDRFSAERTGGSVSTLTIQRTQQEDSAVYLCASSFLGLAGVGEQYFGPGTRLTVT.

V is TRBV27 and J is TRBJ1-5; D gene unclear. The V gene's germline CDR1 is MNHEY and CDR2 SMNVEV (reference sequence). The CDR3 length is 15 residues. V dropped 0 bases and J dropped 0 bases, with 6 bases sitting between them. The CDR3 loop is CASSLSPNSNQPQHF. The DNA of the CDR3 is TGTGCCAGCAGTTTATCGCCAAATAGCAATCAGCCCCAGCATTTT.

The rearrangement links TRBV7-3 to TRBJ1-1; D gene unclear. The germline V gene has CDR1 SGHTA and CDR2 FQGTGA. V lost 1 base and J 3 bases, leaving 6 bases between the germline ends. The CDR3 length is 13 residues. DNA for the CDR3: TGTGCCAGCAGCTTAAGCCGGGACACTGAAGCTTTCTTT. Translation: CASSLSRDTEAFF.